Listed here are 3 T cell receptor beta chains from one sample, sequenced in a study of cytomegalovirus exposure and HLA in healthy donors. The table came from immunoSEQ multiplex PCR; TCRdb's copy has only in-frame clones and leaves some out. The sample contains roughly 280,000 clones, 80% to 90% of which appear only once. The sample comprised PBMCs. The source is a woman between 18 and 30 years old in good health and CMV-seronegative.

A word on this clone: The same CDR3 is also encoded by other DNA sequences in this sample. V usage is TRBV6-5 and J usage is TRBJ1-2; D not certain. With 6 bases removed from V and 1 base from J, the gap between germline ends came to 3 bases. This CDR3 spans 11 amino acids. Germline CDR1 is MNHEY and CDR2 is SVGAGI. CDR3 in amino acids: CASSLNYGYTF. The DNA of the CDR3 is TGTGCCAGCAGCCTTAACTATGGCTACACCTTC.

This clone was seen many times. The V call is TRBV19, the J call TRBJ2-7; possibly TRBD2 for D (5 bases). Per the germline V gene, CDR1 is LNHDA and CDR2 is SQIVND (reference sequence). V lost 3 bases and J 5 bases, leaving 14 bases between the germline ends. The CDR3 has 14 residues. This CDR3 is CASSIGLGRDEQYF. The CDR3 DNA reads as TGTGCCAGTAGTATCGGATTAGGGCGGGACGAGCAGTACTTC.

The J gene is TRBJ2-5, the V gene TRBV6-6; the match to TRBD1 covers 8 bases. From germline, CDR1 is MNHNY and CDR2 SVGAGI (reference sequence). There are 13 residues in the CDR3. V shed 6 bases, J shed 7 bases, and the junction held 7 bases outside the gene matches. The chain's CDR3 is CASSGQGVRTQYF. The CDR3 DNA is TGTGCCAGCAGCGGACAGGGAGTCCGGACCCAGTACTTC.